Given below is one T cell receptor beta chain in context. Its antigen is undetermined. The data originate from a study of T cell responses to AZD1222 COVID-19 vaccine. Points from the study as a whole: Rises in breadth and depth of Spike-specific TCRs came after two AZD1222 doses. Just a handful of people given AZD1222 tested seropositive at baseline. Repertoires were collected only later (after the peak T cell response had occurred).

TCRdb's table, derived via immunoSEQ multiplex PCR, lists solely in-frame clones and lacks some. Of under 150,000 clones listed, roughly 85% were seen once; the top ten hold about 19%. The TCR was taken from an adult in good health. The material sequenced was peripheral blood, taken on day 0 of MenACWY control vaccination.

The CDR3 DNA reads as TGTGCCACCAGTCGGACAGGCTCCGCAGATACGCAGTATTTT. Its translation: CATSRTGSADTQYF. This chain uses TRBV15 with TRBJ2-3; 7 bases fit TRBD1. After removal of 6 bases from V and 4 bases from J, the junction contained 7 bases not matched to a gene. CDR3 length equals 14 residues. The germline gives CDR1 LNHNV, CDR2 YYDKDF (reference sequence).